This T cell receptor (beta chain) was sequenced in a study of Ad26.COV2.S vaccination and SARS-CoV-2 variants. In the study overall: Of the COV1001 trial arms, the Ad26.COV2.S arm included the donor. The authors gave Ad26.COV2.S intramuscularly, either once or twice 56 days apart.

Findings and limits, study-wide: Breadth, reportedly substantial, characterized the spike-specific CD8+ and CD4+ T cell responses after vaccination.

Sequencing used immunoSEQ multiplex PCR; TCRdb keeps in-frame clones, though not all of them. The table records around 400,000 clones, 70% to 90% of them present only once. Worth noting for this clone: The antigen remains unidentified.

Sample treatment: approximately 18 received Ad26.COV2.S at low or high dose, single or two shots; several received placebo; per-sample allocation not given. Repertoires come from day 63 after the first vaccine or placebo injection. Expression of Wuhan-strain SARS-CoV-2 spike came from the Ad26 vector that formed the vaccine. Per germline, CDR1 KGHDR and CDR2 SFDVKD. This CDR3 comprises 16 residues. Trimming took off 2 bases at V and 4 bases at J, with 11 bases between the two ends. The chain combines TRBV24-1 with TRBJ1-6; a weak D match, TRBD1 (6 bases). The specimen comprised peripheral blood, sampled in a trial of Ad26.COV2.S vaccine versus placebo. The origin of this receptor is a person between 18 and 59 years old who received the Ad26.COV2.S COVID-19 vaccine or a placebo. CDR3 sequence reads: CATSDWIGGYNSPLHF. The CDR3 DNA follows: TGTGCCACCAGTGATTGGATAGGGGGATATAATTCACCCCTCCACTTT.